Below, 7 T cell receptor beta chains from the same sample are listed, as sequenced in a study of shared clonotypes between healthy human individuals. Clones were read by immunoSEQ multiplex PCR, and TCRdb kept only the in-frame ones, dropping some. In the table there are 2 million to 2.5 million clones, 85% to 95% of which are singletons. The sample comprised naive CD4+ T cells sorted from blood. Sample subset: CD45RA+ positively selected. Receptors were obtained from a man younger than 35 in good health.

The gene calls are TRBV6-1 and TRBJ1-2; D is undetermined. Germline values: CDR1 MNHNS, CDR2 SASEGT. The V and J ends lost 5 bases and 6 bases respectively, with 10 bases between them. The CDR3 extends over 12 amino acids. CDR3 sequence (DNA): TGTGCCAGCAGTTGGGCGGGAGATGGCTACACCTTC. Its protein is CASSWAGDGYTF.

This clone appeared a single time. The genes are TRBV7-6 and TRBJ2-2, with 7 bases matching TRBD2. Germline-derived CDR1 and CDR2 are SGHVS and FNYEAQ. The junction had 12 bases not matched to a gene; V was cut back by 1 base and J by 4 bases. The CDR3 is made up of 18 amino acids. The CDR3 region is CASSLVLADTGGTGELFF. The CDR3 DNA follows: TGTGCCAGCAGCTTAGTTTTAGCAGACACGGGGGGCACCGGGGAGCTGTTTTTT.

The CDR3 protein is CSVVPRTGTPRDAEAFF. The CDR3 DNA is TGCAGCGTTGTTCCTCGGACCGGGACCCCCAGGGACGCTGAAGCTTTCTTT. The V and J genes are TRBV29-1 and TRBJ1-1, with D tentatively TRBD1 (5 bases). Germline CDR1 and CDR2: SQVTM and ANQGSEA. The ends were cut back, 4 bases at V and 6 bases at J, with 27 bases in the middle. The CDR3 contains 17 residues. Complete variable domain (other parts from reference TRBV29-1 and TRBJ1-1): SAVISQKPSRDICQRGTSLTIQCQVDSQVTMMFWYRQQPGQSLTLIATANQGSEATYESGFVIDKFPISRPNLTFSTLTVSNMSPEDSSIYLCSVVPRTGTPRDAEAFFGQGTRLTVV.

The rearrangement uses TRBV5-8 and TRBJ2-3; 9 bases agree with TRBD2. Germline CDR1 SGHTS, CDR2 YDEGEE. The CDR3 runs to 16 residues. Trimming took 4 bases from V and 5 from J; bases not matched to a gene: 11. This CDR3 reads CASSRQGLASGDTQYF. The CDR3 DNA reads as TGTGCCAGCAGCCGACAGGGACTAGCCTCTGGAGATACGCAGTATTTT.

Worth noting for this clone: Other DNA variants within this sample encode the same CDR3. CDR3 bases: TGCGCCAGCAGCTTAGACCGTTACGAGCAGTACTTC. This codes for CASSLDRYEQYF. This sequence joins TRBV5-1 and TRBJ2-7; D remains unclear. The germline V gene encodes CDR1 SGHRS and CDR2 YFSETQ. The CDR3 loop spans 12 amino acids. The germline V and J ends were trimmed by 2 bases and 4 bases, with 7 bases remaining between them.

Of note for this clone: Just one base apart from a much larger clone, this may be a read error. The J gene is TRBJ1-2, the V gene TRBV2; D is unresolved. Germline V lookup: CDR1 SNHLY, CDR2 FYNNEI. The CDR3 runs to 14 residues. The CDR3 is CANSEAAVNYGYTF. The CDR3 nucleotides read TGTGCCAACAGTGAAGCGGCAGTCAACTATGGCTACACCTTC.

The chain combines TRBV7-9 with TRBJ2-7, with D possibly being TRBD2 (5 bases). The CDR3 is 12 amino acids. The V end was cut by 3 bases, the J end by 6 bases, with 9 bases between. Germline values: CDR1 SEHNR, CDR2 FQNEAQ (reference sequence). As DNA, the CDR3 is TGTGCCAGCAGCTTGGGAGTCGGCGAGCAGTACTTC. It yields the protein CASSLGVGEQYF.